This TCR beta chain originates from a study of cytomegalovirus exposure and HLA in healthy donors. The PCR used 60 Vbeta and 13 Jbeta primers. This table comes from immunoSEQ multiplex PCR, and its TCRdb copy is limited to in-frame clones, with some not included. The sample has fewer than 250,000 clones; roughly 80% are singletons. The CDR3 is 14 residues long. Trimming took off 5 bases at V and 4 bases at J, with 14 bases between the two ends. Looked up from germline, CDR1 is SEHNR and CDR2 is FQNEAQ (reference sequence). What was sequenced was PBMCs. This sequence joins TRBV7-9 and TRBJ2-5; possible D gene TRBD1, 6 bases. The receptor was derived from a man aged 25 to 40 in good health and CMV-seronegative. The CDR3 DNA reads as TGTGCCAGCAGCCTCCCAGGGGTTGGAGAGACCCAGTACTTC. Amino acids: CASSLPGVGETQYF.